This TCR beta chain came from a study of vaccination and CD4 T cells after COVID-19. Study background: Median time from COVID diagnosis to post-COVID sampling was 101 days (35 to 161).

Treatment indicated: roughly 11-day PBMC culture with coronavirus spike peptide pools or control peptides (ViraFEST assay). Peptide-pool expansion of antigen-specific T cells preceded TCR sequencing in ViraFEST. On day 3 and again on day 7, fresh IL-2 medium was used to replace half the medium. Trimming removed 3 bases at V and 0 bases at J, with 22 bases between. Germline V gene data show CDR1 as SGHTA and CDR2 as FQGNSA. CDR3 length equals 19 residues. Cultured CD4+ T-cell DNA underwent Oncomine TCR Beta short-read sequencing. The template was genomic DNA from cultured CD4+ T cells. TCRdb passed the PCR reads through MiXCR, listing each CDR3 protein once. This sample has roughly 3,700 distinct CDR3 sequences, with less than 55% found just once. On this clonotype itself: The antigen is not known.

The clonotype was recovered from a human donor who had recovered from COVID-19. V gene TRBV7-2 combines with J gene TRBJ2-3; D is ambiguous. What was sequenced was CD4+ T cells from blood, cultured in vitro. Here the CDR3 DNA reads TGTGCCAGCAGCTTGGCAGGTTTTCCAGGCTACTCTAGCACAGATACGCAGTATTTT. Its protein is CASSLAGFPGYSSTDTQYF.